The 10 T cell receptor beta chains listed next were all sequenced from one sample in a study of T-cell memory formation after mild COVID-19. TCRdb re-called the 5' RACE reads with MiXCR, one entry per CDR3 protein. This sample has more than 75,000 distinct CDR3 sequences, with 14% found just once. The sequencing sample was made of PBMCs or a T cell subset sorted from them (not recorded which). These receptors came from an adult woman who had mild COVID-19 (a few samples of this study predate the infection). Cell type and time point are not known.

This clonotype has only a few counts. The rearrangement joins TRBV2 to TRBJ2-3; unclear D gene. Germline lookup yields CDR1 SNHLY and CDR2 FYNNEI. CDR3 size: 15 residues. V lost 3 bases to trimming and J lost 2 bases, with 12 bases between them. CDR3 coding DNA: TGTGCCAGCAGTGACAGTTTGGCCCACACAGATACGCAGTATTTT. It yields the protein CASSDSLAHTDTQYF.

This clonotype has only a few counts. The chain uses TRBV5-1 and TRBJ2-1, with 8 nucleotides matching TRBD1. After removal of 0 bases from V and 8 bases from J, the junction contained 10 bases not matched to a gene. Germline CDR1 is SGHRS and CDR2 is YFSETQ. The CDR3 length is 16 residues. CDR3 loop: CASSLVVQGAVDEQFF. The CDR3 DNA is TGCGCCAGCAGCTTGGTGGTGCAGGGGGCTGTGGATGAGCAGTTCTTC.

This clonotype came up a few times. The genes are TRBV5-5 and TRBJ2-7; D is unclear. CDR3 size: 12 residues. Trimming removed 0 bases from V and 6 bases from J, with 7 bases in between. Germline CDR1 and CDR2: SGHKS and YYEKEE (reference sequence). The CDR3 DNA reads TGTGCCAGCAGCTTGGGAGTCAGCGAGCAGTACTTC. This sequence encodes CASSLGVSEQYF.

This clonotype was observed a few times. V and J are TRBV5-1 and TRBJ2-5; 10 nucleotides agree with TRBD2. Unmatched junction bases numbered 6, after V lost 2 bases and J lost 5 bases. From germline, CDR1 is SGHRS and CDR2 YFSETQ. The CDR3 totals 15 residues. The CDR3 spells CASSLGTSDGETQYF. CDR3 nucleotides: TGCGCCAGCAGCTTAGGGACTAGCGACGGGGAGACCCAGTACTTC.

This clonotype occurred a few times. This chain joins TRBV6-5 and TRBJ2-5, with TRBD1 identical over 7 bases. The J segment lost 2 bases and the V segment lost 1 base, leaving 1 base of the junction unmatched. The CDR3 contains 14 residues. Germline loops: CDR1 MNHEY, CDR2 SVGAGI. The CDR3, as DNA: TGTGCCAGCAGTTACTTGGGACAGCAAGAGACCCAGTACTTC. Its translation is CASSYLGQQETQYF.

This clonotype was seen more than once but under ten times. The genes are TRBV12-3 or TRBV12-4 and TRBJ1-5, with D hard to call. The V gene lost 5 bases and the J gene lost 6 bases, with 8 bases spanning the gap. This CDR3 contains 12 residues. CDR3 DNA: TGTGCCAGCAGTAAGTCCGGTCAGCCCCAGCATTTT. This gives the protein CASSKSGQPQHF.

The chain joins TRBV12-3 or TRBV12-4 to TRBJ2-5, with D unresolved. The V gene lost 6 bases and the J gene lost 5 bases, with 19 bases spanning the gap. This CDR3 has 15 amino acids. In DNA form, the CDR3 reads TGTGCCAGCAGGATCTCCACCGTCCCCGGGGAGACCCAGTACTTC. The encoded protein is CASRISTVPGETQYF.

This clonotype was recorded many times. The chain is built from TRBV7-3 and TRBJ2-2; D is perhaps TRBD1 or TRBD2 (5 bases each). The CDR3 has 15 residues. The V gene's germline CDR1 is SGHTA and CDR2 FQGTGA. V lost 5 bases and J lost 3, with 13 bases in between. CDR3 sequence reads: CASSLGLGDTGELFF. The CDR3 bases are TGTGCCAGCAGCCTCGGTTTGGGGGACACCGGGGAGCTGTTTTTT.

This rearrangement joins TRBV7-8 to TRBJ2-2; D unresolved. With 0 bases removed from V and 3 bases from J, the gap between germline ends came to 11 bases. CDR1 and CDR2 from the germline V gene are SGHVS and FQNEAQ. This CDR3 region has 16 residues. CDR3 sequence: CASSLAAAGDTGELFF. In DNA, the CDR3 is TGTGCCAGCAGCTTAGCGGCGGCAGGAGACACCGGGGAGCTGTTTTTT.

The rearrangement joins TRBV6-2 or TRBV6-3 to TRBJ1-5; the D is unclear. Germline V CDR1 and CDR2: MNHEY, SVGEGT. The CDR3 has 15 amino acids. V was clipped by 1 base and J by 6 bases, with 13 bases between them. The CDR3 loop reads CASSYLWERGQPQHF. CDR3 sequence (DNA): TGTGCCAGCAGTTACTTGTGGGAGCGGGGTCAGCCCCAGCATTTT.